This passage covers 30 T cell receptor beta chains from one sample sequenced in a study of cytomegalovirus exposure and HLA in healthy donors. A multiplex PCR was run with 60 Vbeta primers and 13 Jbeta primers. Measured with immunoSEQ multiplex PCR; TCRdb has only the in-frame clones, and not every one. This repertoire shows 160,000 or so clones, around 82% found once; its top ten account for 1%. Material: PBMCs. These receptors all stem from a man aged 25 to 40 in good health and CMV-seronegative.

The chain recombines TRBV5-6 with TRBJ1-1; 8 bases map to TRBD1. The germline gives CDR1 SGHDT, CDR2 YYEEEE. The ends lost 4 bases at V and 1 base at J; junction bases unmatched: 9. CDR3 length equals 16 residues. CDR3 in amino acids: CASSGDTGGPNTEAFF. The CDR3 DNA reads TGTGCCAGCAGCGGGGATACAGGGGGTCCGAACACTGAAGCTTTCTTT.

This clone was recorded a few times. The rearrangement joins TRBV5-1 to TRBJ2-7; the match to TRBD2 covers 9 bases. The germline V gene encodes CDR1 SGHRS and CDR2 YFSETQ. V shed 1 base, J shed 3 bases, and the junction held 2 bases outside the gene matches. There are 14 residues in the CDR3. CDR3: CASSLLAGSYEQYF. CDR3 DNA: TGCGCCAGCAGCTTGCTAGCGGGAAGCTACGAGCAGTACTTC.

This clone was observed a few times. The CDR3 loop is CASSGRDSTSFGKLFF. DNA of the CDR3: TGTGCCAGCAGTGGGCGGGACAGCACCTCTTTCGGAAAACTGTTTTTT. V gene TRBV27 combines with J gene TRBJ1-4; 7 bases line up with TRBD1. V lost 5 bases and J lost 10; bases outside the gene matches: 16. The CDR3 has 16 residues. Looked up from germline, CDR1 is MNHEY and CDR2 is SMNVEV (reference sequence).

The CDR3 bases are TGTGCCAGCAGCGTTGTAGCGGGAGAAGTCTACAATGAGCAGTTCTTC. Residues: CASSVVAGEVYNEQFF. The chain couples TRBV7-2 to TRBJ2-1; 9 bases map to TRBD2. The CDR3 is made up of 16 amino acids. Germline CDR1 reads SGHTA; CDR2 reads FQGNSA. Trimming cost V 5 bases and J 3 bases; bases outside gene matches: 8.

This clone was observed a single time. A read error may account for a junction end that differs from germline. The chain combines TRBV7-9 with TRBJ2-5; TRBD2 matches at 9 bases. CDR3 length: 19 amino acids. CDR1 SEHNR and CDR2 FQNEAQ come from the germline V gene (reference sequence). The CDR3 protein is CSSSLTPSGLAGLQETQYF. The CDR3 DNA is TGTTCCAGCAGCTTAACCCCCTCCGGGCTAGCGGGGCTTCAAGAGACCCAGTACTTC.

This rearrangement joins TRBV27 to TRBJ2-3; D remains unclear. This CDR3 contains 14 residues. V lost 8 bases and J lost 2, with 14 bases in between. Germline V lookup: CDR1 MNHEY, CDR2 SMNVEV (reference sequence). This CDR3 is CASGSSGATDTQYF. CDR3 DNA: TGTGCCAGCGGCAGCAGTGGAGCCACAGATACGCAGTATTTT.

This clone has a single count. The V call is TRBV11-3, the J call TRBJ2-7; 9 bases fit TRBD2. This CDR3 is built from 14 residues. CDR1 SGHNT and CDR2 YENEEA come from the germline V gene. With 3 bases clipped from V and 3 bases from J, the junction kept 3 bases outside the gene matches. CDR3 protein: CASSLTSGSYEQYF. The CDR3 DNA reads TGTGCCAGCAGCTTGACTAGCGGAAGCTACGAGCAGTACTTC.

V and J are TRBV27 and TRBJ2-1; tentative D call: TRBD2 (5 bases). This CDR3 region has 12 residues. Germline V gene sequence: CDR1 MNHEY, CDR2 SMNVEV (reference sequence). V was clipped by 5 bases and J by 10 bases, with 12 bases between them. CDR3 sequence reads: CASSPPGVEQFF. CDR3 nucleotides: TGTGCCAGCAGTCCTCCCGGGGTAGAGCAGTTCTTC.

The chain recombines TRBV5-5 with TRBJ2-7, with 7 nucleotides matching TRBD1. Germline CDR1 is SGHKS and CDR2 is YYEKEE (reference sequence). The CDR3 totals 15 residues. The V and J ends lost 0 bases and 0 bases, in that order; junction bases with no gene match: 3. CDR3 nucleotides: TGTGCCAGCAGCTTGGGGACAGGTAGCTCCTACGAGCAGTACTTC. It translates to CASSLGTGSSYEQYF.

This chain links TRBV7-2 with TRBJ1-3; 9 nucleotides align to TRBD1. The CDR3 is 15 residues long. Trimming removed 4 bases from V and 3 bases from J; junction bases left unmatched: 4. Germline CDR1 SGHTA, CDR2 FQGNSA. This chain's CDR3 is CASSSQGAVGNTIYF. The DNA for the CDR3 is TGTGCCAGCAGCTCACAGGGGGCAGTTGGAAACACCATATATTTT.

The chain couples TRBV9 to TRBJ2-6, with D possibly being TRBD1 (5 bases). Trimming stripped 4 bases from V and 0 bases from J, with 8 bases between. CDR1 SGDLS and CDR2 YYNGEE come from the germline V gene. The CDR3 is made up of 15 amino acids. CDR3 region: CASSKDSSGANVLTF. The CDR3 nucleotides read TGTGCCAGCAGCAAAGACAGCTCTGGGGCCAACGTCCTGACTTTC.

A remark on this clone: Relative to the germline gene, one junction end is altered; a read error may explain this. The gene calls are TRBV7-9 and TRBJ1-1, with D tentatively TRBD1 (6 bases). CDR1 and CDR2 (germline): SEHNR, FQNEAQ (reference sequence). The CDR3 contains 16 residues. Here the CDR3 reads CASSSPGAAKKTGAFF. The CDR3 DNA is TGTGCCAGCAGCTCCCCAGGGGCGGCTAAGAAAACTGGAGCTTTCTTT.

This clone was recorded only once. The chain has TRBV7-2 and TRBJ1-2; possibly TRBD1 for D (6 bases). The CDR3 covers 14 residues. Germline CDR1 is SGHTA and CDR2 is FQGNSA. V lost 1 base to trimming and J lost 4 bases, with 10 bases between them. The CDR3 protein is CASSLESQGYGYTF. As DNA, the CDR3 is TGTGCCAGCAGCTTAGAGTCACAGGGCTATGGCTACACCTTC.

The gene calls are TRBV10-3 and TRBJ1-3; D call uncertain. Germline assignment: CDR1 ENHRY and CDR2 SYGVKD. The V gene lost 6 bases and the J gene lost 4 bases, with 7 bases spanning the gap. The CDR3 consists of 12 residues. The CDR3 here is CAIRNAGNTIYF. CDR3 nucleotide sequence: TGTGCCATCAGAAACGCGGGAAACACCATATATTTT.

The sample holds one count of this clone. The V and J genes are TRBV5-1 and TRBJ2-3; no reliable D call. This CDR3 is built from 15 residues. Trimming pared 0 bases from V and 0 bases from J, leaving 8 bases between. Germline V CDR1 and CDR2: SGHRS, YFSETQ. CDR3 loop: CASSLGLVSTDTQYF. DNA of the CDR3: TGCGCCAGCAGCTTGGGCCTAGTGAGCACAGATACGCAGTATTTT. Full variable domain (outside the CDR3, taken from reference TRBV5-1 and TRBJ2-3): KAGVTQTPRYLIKTRGQQVTLSCSPISGHRSVSWYQQTPGQGLQFLFEYFSETQRNKGNFPGRFSGRQFSNSRSEMNVSTLELGDSALYLCASSLGLVSTDTQYFGPGTRLTVL.

This chain links TRBV29-1 with TRBJ2-5, with unresolved D. TRBJ2-7 explains the end of the DNA better; the J call may be wrong. The CDR3 runs 12 residues. Germline CDR1 SQVTM, CDR2 ANQGSEA. The CDR3: CSVRVPPYEQYF. The CDR3 region has the DNA TGCAGCGTCCGGGTTCCCCCCTACGAGCAGTACTTC.

This clone was recorded a few times. The chain joins TRBV11-3 to TRBJ2-1; 8 nucleotides line up with TRBD2. Germline V CDR1 and CDR2: SGHNT, YENEEA. Germline trimming cut 5 bases from V and 8 bases from J; bases unmatched to any gene: 5. The CDR3 is made up of 13 amino acids. Here the CDR3 DNA reads TGTGCCAGCAGCCGGACTAGCTTCGATGAGCAGTTCTTC. Protein: CASSRTSFDEQFF. The whole variable domain, remainder taken from reference TRBV11-3 and TRBJ2-1, is EAGVVQSPRYKIIEKKQPVAFWCNPISGHNTLYWYLQNLGQGPELLIRYENEEAVDDSQLPKDRFSAERLKGVDSTLKIQPAELGDSAVYLCASSRTSFDEQFFGPGTRLTVL.

V usage is TRBV5-1 and J usage is TRBJ1-5, with a weak D call TRBD1 (5 bases). This CDR3 is 14 amino acids long. Germline-derived CDR1 and CDR2 are SGHRS and YFSETQ. Trimming cost V 4 bases and J 0 bases, with 8 bases left between them. CDR3 region: CASSPDSSNQPQHF. In DNA, the CDR3 is TGCGCCAGCAGCCCTGACAGTAGCAATCAGCCCCAGCATTTT.

This clone occurred once. The chain combines TRBV7-6 with TRBJ1-6, with D unresolved. The V and J ends lost 2 bases and 9 bases respectively, with 8 bases between them. This CDR3 contains 13 residues. Germline V gene data show CDR1 as SGHVS and CDR2 as FNYEAQ. This CDR3 is CASSLLGGSPLHF. The CDR3 nucleotides are TGTGCCAGCAGCTTACTGGGAGGTTCACCCCTCCACTTT. The complete variable domain, with remaining parts taken from reference TRBV7-6 and TRBJ1-6, reads GAGVSQSPRYKVTKRGQDVALRCDPISGHVSLYWYRQALGQGPEFLTYFNYEAQQDKSGLPNDRFSAERPEGSISTLTIQRTEQRDSAMYRCASSLLGGSPLHFGNGTRLTVT.

Only one count was recorded for this clone. This chain joins TRBV7-2 and TRBJ2-7; D is possibly TRBD1 (5 bases). Trimming pared 1 base from V and 2 bases from J, leaving 12 bases between. Germline CDR1 is SGHTA and CDR2 is FQGNSA. CDR3 length: 15 residues. The CDR3 bases are TGTGCCAGCAGCTTAGGAGTAGGGGCCGCCTACGAGCAGTACTTC. Translation gives CASSLGVGAAYEQYF.

The chain employs TRBV6-5 and TRBJ2-1; 8 positions agree with TRBD2. CDR1 is MNHEY, CDR2 SVGAGI, per germline. V shed 7 bases and J 4 bases; nucleotides not matched to a gene: 6. The CDR3 contains 14 residues. As DNA, the CDR3 is TGTGCCAGCAACTCAGGACTAGCTTACAATGAGCAGTTCTTC. Its translation: CASNSGLAYNEQFF.

The chain joins TRBV7-9 to TRBJ2-3; 9 nucleotides match TRBD2. The V and J ends lost 6 bases and 5 bases, in that order; junction bases with no gene match: 12. Germline V gene sequence: CDR1 SEHNR, CDR2 FQNEAQ (reference sequence). The CDR3 spans 16 residues. CDR3 sequence: CASRAVLELAGDTQYF. The CDR3 bases are TGTGCCAGCAGGGCTGTTCTGGAACTAGCGGGAGATACGCAGTATTTT.

CDR3 sequence: CATVTGQNSPLHF. The CDR3 nucleotides are TGTGCCACCGTGACAGGGCAGAATTCACCCCTCCACTTT. J is TRBJ1-6 and V is TRBV10-3, with 7 nucleotides matching TRBD1. Germline CDR1 reads ENHRY; CDR2 reads SYGVKD. The V segment lost 10 bases and the J segment 7 bases; nucleotides outside the gene matches: 7. The CDR3 extends over 13 amino acids.

Comment on this clone: Other nucleotide sequences in the sample specify the same CDR3. The rearrangement joins TRBV6-1 to TRBJ2-3, with TRBD2 identical over 14 bases. This CDR3 comprises 15 residues. Losses at the gene ends were 4 bases for V and 4 bases for J; bases not matched to a gene: 1. Germline V gives CDR1 MNHNS, CDR2 SASEGT. The CDR3 coding sequence is TGTGCCAGCAGTGGACTAGCGGGAGGGCCAGATACGCAGTATTTT. Amino acids: CASSGLAGGPDTQYF.

The genes are TRBV4-3 and TRBJ1-1; D perhaps matches TRBD1 (6 bases). This CDR3 spans 15 amino acids. Germline V gene data show CDR1 as LGHNA and CDR2 as YSLEER. V shed 1 base and J shed 10 bases, with 19 bases lying between them. CDR3 DNA sequence: TGCGCCAGCAGCCAAGTACAGGGTCCGTTGGGATCAGCTTTCTTT. It is translated as CASSQVQGPLGSAFF.

The chain has TRBV2 and TRBJ2-5; D perhaps matches TRBD2 (6 bases). Germline CDR1 SNHLY, CDR2 FYNNEI. Trimming left V 6 bases short and J 1 base short, with 12 bases between. The length of the CDR3 is 14 residues. DNA for the CDR3: TGTGCCAGCAGACGAACTAGCAGCCAAGAGACCCAGTACTTC. It translates to CASRRTSSQETQYF.

V usage is TRBV7-2 and J usage is TRBJ1-1, with 8 bases that match TRBD1. Germline V gene data show CDR1 as SGHTA and CDR2 as FQGNSA. Unmatched junction bases numbered 8, after V lost 5 bases and J lost 3 bases. The length of the CDR3 is 15 residues. CDR3 amino acids: CASSINRGGDTEAFF. The CDR3 DNA sequence: TGTGCCAGCAGCATAAACAGGGGGGGTGACACTGAAGCTTTCTTT.

In DNA form, the CDR3 reads TGTGCCACCCTACCCTGGGGGGGCACTAATGAAAAACTGTTTTTT. It specifies CATLPWGGTNEKLFF. The J gene is TRBJ1-4, the V gene TRBV15, with D possibly TRBD1 on 6 matching bases. The CDR3 length is 15 residues. V dropped 8 bases and J dropped 2 bases, with 15 bases sitting between them. The V gene's germline CDR1 is LNHNV and CDR2 YYDKDF (reference sequence).

The chain joins TRBV11-2 to TRBJ2-5, with 7 bases lining up with TRBD2. The J segment lost 4 bases and the V segment lost 4 bases, leaving 9 bases of the junction unmatched. Germline V CDR1 and CDR2: SGHAT, FQNNGV. This CDR3 contains 15 residues. The chain's CDR3 is CASSSRGSTVETQYF. The CDR3, as DNA: TGTGCCAGCAGCTCGCGGGGGAGTACAGTAGAGACCCAGTACTTC. Looking up the rest from reference TRBV11-2 and TRBJ2-5 gives the full variable domain: EAGVAQSPRYKIIEKRQSVAFWCNPISGHATLYWYQQILGQGPKLLIQFQNNGVVDDSQLPKDRFSAERLKGVDSTLKIQPAKLEDSAVYLCASSSRGSTVETQYFGPGTRLLVL.

The rearrangement uses TRBV9 and TRBJ2-1; 13 nucleotides align to TRBD2. Germline CDR1 reads SGDLS; CDR2 reads YYNGEE. This CDR3 has 15 amino acids. J gave up 5 bases and V 3 bases, and 2 bases lay outside the gene matches. The CDR3: CASSEGLAGHNEQFF. The CDR3 region has the DNA TGTGCCAGCAGCGAGGGACTAGCGGGGCACAATGAGCAGTTCTTC.